This section outlines one T cell receptor beta chain sequence together with its context. Its cognate antigen is unknown. This sample was included in a study of chemoradiotherapy in HPV16-positive cancers. Points from the study as a whole: The functional HPV-specific definition rests on just two HPV16-positive patients.

Germline values: CDR1 MGHRA, CDR2 YSYEKL. This CDR3 contains 15 residues. V shed 6 bases, J shed 7 bases, and the junction held 7 bases outside the gene matches. TCRdb's copy holds only in-frame clones and misses some; the assay was immunoSEQ multiplex PCR. The profile shows several thousand clones, around 80% of them singletons. The V and J genes are TRBV4-1 and TRBJ2-2; 11 bases line up with TRBD2. The sequence derives from a human donor with HPV-associated anogenital cancer. Sampling took place from a patient who underwent chemoradiotherapy. CDR3: CASSLSGGAVGELFF. The CDR3 DNA is TGCGCCAGCAGTCTTAGCGGGGGGGCCGTCGGGGAGCTGTTTTTT.